This entry lists 24 T cell receptor beta chains sequenced from one sample in a study of shared clonotypes between healthy human individuals. Here immunoSEQ multiplex PCR was the method, and the copy in TCRdb shows in-frame clones only, minus some. This table holds approximately 980,000 clones, about 80% found once. What was sequenced was memory CD4+ T cells sorted from blood. Subset described: CD45RA-negative fraction. The receptor source for this set is a man younger than 35 in good health.

The V gene is TRBV7-9, the J gene TRBJ1-5, with D unclear. CDR3 length: 12 residues. Trimming left V 1 base short and J 7 bases short, with 5 bases between. Germline V lookup: CDR1 SEHNR, CDR2 FQNEAQ (reference sequence). This CDR3 reads CASSLVAQPQHF. In DNA form, the CDR3 reads TGTGCCAGCAGCTTAGTAGCCCAGCCCCAGCATTTT.

In its sample, this clone was seen a few times. The chain has TRBV7-9 and TRBJ2-7; 7 bases align to TRBD2. This CDR3 has 15 amino acids. Germline V gene lookup returns CDR1 SEHNR and CDR2 FQNEAQ (reference sequence). With 4 bases clipped from V and 2 bases from J, the junction kept 8 bases outside the gene matches. The CDR3 region has the DNA TGTGCCAGCAGCTCCCGGGCGGGAGCGACCTACGAGCAGTACTTC. Encoded protein: CASSSRAGATYEQYF.

J is TRBJ2-7 and V is TRBV6-1; possibly TRBD2 for D (5 bases). The CDR3 is 14 residues long. CDR1 is MNHNS and CDR2 is SASEGT in the germline V gene. The V and J ends lost 6 bases and 4 bases respectively, with 16 bases between them. CDR3: CASRRAGNFYEQYF. The CDR3 coding sequence is TGTGCCAGCAGACGGGCCGGGAACTTTTACGAGCAGTACTTC.

The chain links TRBV15 to TRBJ1-5; D might be TRBD1 (5 bases). The CDR3 totals 18 residues. The germline V and J ends were trimmed by 0 bases and 4 bases, with 19 bases remaining between them. Per the germline V gene, CDR1 is LNHNV and CDR2 is YYDKDF (reference sequence). CDR3 region: CATSRDLVGVGINQPQHF. The DNA for the CDR3 is TGTGCCACCAGCAGAGATCTTGTGGGGGTCGGGATTAATCAGCCCCAGCATTTT.

This chain links TRBV7-3 with TRBJ2-3, with 7 nucleotides matching TRBD1. V was pared by 2 bases and J by 1 base, with 0 bases of the junction left unmatched. The CDR3 loop spans 14 amino acids. From germline, CDR1 is SGHTA and CDR2 FQGTGA. CDR3 region: CASSLGTGTDTQYF. The DNA for the CDR3 is TGTGCCAGCAGCTTAGGGACAGGCACAGATACGCAGTATTTT.

The chain has TRBV11-2 and TRBJ1-4; D unclear. V was clipped by 5 bases and J by 3 bases, with 16 bases between them. Germline CDR1 SGHAT, CDR2 FQNNGV. CDR3 length equals 16 residues. The CDR3 nucleotides read TGTGCCAGCAGCCCCCAGAGGACGTTCGCTAATGAAAAACTGTTTTTT. Translation: CASSPQRTFANEKLFF.

This sequence joins TRBV7-2 and TRBJ1-1; perhaps TRBD1 as D (6 bases). The CDR3 loop spans 14 amino acids. Trimming removed 3 bases at V and 6 bases at J, with 14 bases between. The germline V gene encodes CDR1 SGHTA and CDR2 FQGNSA. CDR3 region: CASSFHREGAEAFF. CDR3 coding DNA: TGTGCCAGCAGCTTCCACAGGGAAGGGGCTGAAGCTTTCTTT.

Only one count was recorded for this clone. V gene TRBV4-1 combines with J gene TRBJ1-1; 7 positions match TRBD1. The CDR3 totals 14 residues. Germline V gives CDR1 MGHRA, CDR2 YSYEKL. V shed 5 bases and J 11 bases; nucleotides not matched to a gene: 14. The CDR3 region has the DNA TGCGCCAGCAGCTCAGGGGGTTGGGGGCGGGTGGCTTTCTTT. This codes for CASSSGGWGRVAFF.

The chain carries TRBV5-1 and TRBJ2-1; D may be TRBD1 or TRBD2 (6 bases each). V gave up 6 bases and J gave up 7 bases, with 17 bases separating them. Germline values: CDR1 SGHRS, CDR2 YFSETQ. The CDR3 sequence is 14 residues long. CDR3 protein: CASTRGEGTNEQFF. CDR3 nucleotides: TGCGCCAGCACCCGCGGGGAAGGGACAAATGAGCAGTTCTTC.

The chain has TRBV28 and TRBJ1-2; D ambiguous. This CDR3 contains 15 residues. Germline V gene data show CDR1 as MDHEN and CDR2 as SYDVKM. V dropped 1 base and J dropped 8 bases, with 17 bases sitting between them. The CDR3 sequence is CASSLSKDGPRGYTF. CDR3 DNA sequence: TGTGCCAGCAGTTTATCAAAGGACGGGCCTCGAGGCTACACCTTC.

The chain links TRBV28 to TRBJ1-2; TRBD1 is a possible D gene (5 bases). The CDR3 contains 17 residues. CDR1 and CDR2 (germline): MDHEN, SYDVKM. The V and J ends lost 6 bases and 0 bases respectively, with 20 bases between them. CDR3 protein: CASSQIYSGRTNYGYTF. For the CDR3, the DNA is TGTGCCAGCAGCCAGATATACTCGGGACGGACTAACTATGGCTACACCTTC.

The gene calls are TRBV2 and TRBJ1-3; 12 positions match TRBD1. The germline CDR1 and CDR2 sequences are SNHLY and FYNNEI. The CDR3 totals 15 residues. V lost 3 bases and J lost 4; bases outside the gene matches: 1. The CDR3 DNA is TGTGCCAGCAGTGACGGGACAGGGGGCGGAAACACCATATATTTT. This translates into CASSDGTGGGNTIYF.

V and J are TRBV15 and TRBJ1-6, with D possibly being TRBD1 (5 bases). CDR1 is LNHNV, CDR2 YYDKDF, per germline (reference sequence). V lost 5 bases, J lost 2 bases, and 13 bases lay in between. The length of the CDR3 is 16 residues. CDR3 protein: CATSGGRETYNSPLHF. The CDR3 nucleotides are TGTGCCACCAGCGGTGGCAGGGAAACCTATAATTCACCCCTCCACTTT.

Details on this clone: The junction differs from germline at one of its ends, possibly a read error. The chain joins TRBV27 to TRBJ1-1; perhaps TRBD1 as D (6 bases). Germline CDR1 and CDR2: MNHEY and SMNVEV (reference sequence). The CDR3 sequence is 14 residues long. CDR3 in amino acids: CASSSLDRGQGVLF. CDR3 sequence (DNA): TGTGCCAGCAGTTCACTGGACCGGGGGCAGGGTGTCCTCTTT.

The V gene is TRBV18, the J gene TRBJ2-1; a weak D match, TRBD2 (6 bases). CDR1 is KGHSH, CDR2 LQKENI, per germline. The CDR3 covers 15 residues. The V end lost 2 bases, the J end lost 5 bases, and 13 bases lay between the germline ends. The CDR3 protein is CASSPSGYRDNEQFF. Written as DNA, the CDR3 is TGTGCCAGCTCACCAAGCGGGTATAGGGACAATGAGCAGTTCTTC.

Note on this clone: Within the sample, other DNA sequences also encode this same CDR3. V is TRBV9 and J is TRBJ2-1; D gene unclear. This CDR3 spans 13 amino acids. Germline V gene data show CDR1 as SGDLS and CDR2 as YYNGEE. The germline V and J ends were trimmed by 0 bases and 6 bases, with 7 bases remaining between them. The CDR3 DNA reads as TGTGCCAGCAGCGTAGACATACTCAATGAGCAGTTCTTC. This encodes CASSVDILNEQFF.

This clone was seen only a few times. The CDR3 spells CASSPNQGHTNEKLFF. CDR3 coding DNA: TGTGCCAGTAGTCCCAACCAGGGGCACACTAATGAAAAACTGTTTTTT. This rearrangement joins TRBV19 to TRBJ1-4; D might be TRBD1 (6 bases). This CDR3 spans 16 amino acids. Looked up from germline, CDR1 is LNHDA and CDR2 is SQIVND (reference sequence). Trimming shortened V by 5 bases and J by 2 bases, and 15 bases separated the two germline ends.

This clone appeared once. The rearrangement uses TRBV25-1 and TRBJ1-2; tentatively, D is TRBD1 (5 bases). Germline V gene sequence: CDR1 MGHDK, CDR2 SYGVNS. There are 14 residues in the CDR3. V lost 3 bases and J lost 3, with 11 bases in between. This CDR3 reads CASSDREGYYGYTF. The CDR3 bases are TGTGCCAGCAGTGATAGGGAGGGGTACTATGGCTACACCTTC.

V is TRBV6-5 and J is TRBJ2-7; weak D call: TRBD1 (6 bases). The CDR3 is 14 residues long. Trimming removed 6 bases from V and 1 base from J, with 13 bases in between. CDR1 MNHEY and CDR2 SVGAGI come from the germline V gene. The DNA of the CDR3 is TGTGCCAGCAGGTTGACAGGCAATTCCTACGAGCAGTACTTC. Protein sequence: CASRLTGNSYEQYF.

CDR3 coding DNA: TGTGCCAGCAGTGAAGGAAACTACGAGCAGTACTTC. This codes for CASSEGNYEQYF. V is TRBV2 and J is TRBJ2-7; D ambiguous. The CDR3 covers 12 residues. V dropped 1 base and J dropped 3 bases, with 4 bases sitting between them. Germline CDR1 SNHLY, CDR2 FYNNEI.

The chain is built from TRBV6-1 and TRBJ2-7, with D tentatively TRBD2 (5 bases). The length of the CDR3 is 14 residues. Germline V gene data show CDR1 as MNHNS and CDR2 as SASEGT. With 6 bases removed from V and 7 bases from J, the gap between germline ends came to 19 bases. As DNA, the CDR3 is TGTGCCAGCAGCGGACGCGGGTTGACTAATGAGCAGTACTTC. Protein sequence: CASSGRGLTNEQYF.

The rearrangement joins TRBV2 to TRBJ2-3; 9 bases are a match to TRBD2. From germline, CDR1 is SNHLY and CDR2 FYNNEI. The CDR3 loop spans 18 amino acids. Trimming cost V 7 bases and J 2 bases; bases outside gene matches: 16. This CDR3 reads CASIRRSAGGRLTDTQYF. The CDR3 bases are TGTGCCAGCATCCGAAGATCAGCGGGAGGCCGACTCACAGATACGCAGTATTTT.

The chain has TRBV5-1 and TRBJ2-5; 8 positions agree with TRBD2. This CDR3 contains 14 residues. Trimming cost V 4 bases and J 3 bases; bases outside gene matches: 5. Germline CDR1 is SGHRS and CDR2 is YFSETQ. The CDR3 reads CASSGSGGKETQYF. In nucleotides, the CDR3 is TGCGCCAGCAGCGGAAGCGGGGGTAAAGAGACCCAGTACTTC.

The gene calls are TRBV28 and TRBJ1-3, with 7 nucleotides matching TRBD1. The CDR3 spans 18 residues. Trimming removed 5 bases from V and 0 bases from J; junction bases left unmatched: 13. Germline values: CDR1 MDHEN, CDR2 SYDVKM. CDR3 region: CASSPWTGLRLSGNTIYF. In DNA, the CDR3 is TGTGCCAGCAGTCCCTGGACAGGCTTACGTCTCTCTGGAAACACCATATATTTT.